This T cell receptor (beta chain) originates from a study of blood T cell repertoires in COVID-19. Data came from immunoSEQ multiplex PCR; TCRdb stores just in-frame clones and leaves some out. The sample lists 250,000 to 350,000 clones; roughly 90% were seen once. V was pared by 7 bases and J by 2 bases, with 1 base of the junction left unmatched. From germline, CDR1 is LGHDT and CDR2 YNNKEL (reference sequence). This CDR3 spans 13 amino acids. This clone was observed once. The rearrangement links TRBV3-1 (or the pseudogene TRBV3-2) to TRBJ2-3, with TRBD2 identical over 9 bases. This TCR came from a man aged 18 to 29 who had recovered from COVID-19. The specimen sequenced was peripheral blood. CDR3 coding DNA: TGTGCCAGCACTAGCGGGGTCACAGATACGCAGTATTTT. Translated: CASTSGVTDTQYF.